The rows below give T cell receptor beta chains drawn from one sample of a study of T cells after yellow fever vaccination. Using its own MiXCR run on the 5' RACE reads, TCRdb lists one record per CDR3 protein. The top ten clones hold roughly a sixth of a sample with 350,000 to 550,000 distinct CDR3 sequences, roughly a sixth of them seen once. Material: PBMCs, obtained before the yellow fever booster vaccination. These receptors all come from a man between 18 and 29 years old who received the YFV17D yellow fever vaccine. Each CDR3 is given with its conserved first and last residue. The order of the fields is clone size, V gene, J gene, D gene, CDR3 protein, CDR3 DNA. The D gene is left open where the match is weak. Not every row has a clone size; where given, it reads once, few, many or a size class.

size: many; V: TRBV12-3/TRBV12-4; J: TRBJ1-4; D: TRBD1; CDR3: CASSLQGATNEKLFF; DNA: TGTGCCAGCAGTTTACAGGGGGCTACTAATGAAAAACTGTTTTTT
size: once; V: TRBV6-2/TRBV6-3; J: TRBJ1-1; D: .; CDR3: CASGTYGNSFPEAFF; DNA: TGTGCCAGCGGGACGTACGGGAATTCTTTCCCTGAAGCTTTCTTT
size: .; V: TRBV7-9; J: TRBJ1-1; D: .; CDR3: CASSEGRAEAFF; DNA: TGTGCCAGCAGCGAAGGGAGGGCTGAAGCTTTCTTT
size: .; V: TRBV4-3; J: TRBJ2-1; D: .; CDR3: CASSQEGMSWQTYNEQFF; DNA: TGCGCCAGCAGCCAAGAGGGGATGAGTTGGCAGACCTACAATGAGCAGTTCTTC
size: .; V: TRBV7-9; J: TRBJ1-2; D: TRBD1; CDR3: CASSVTGTGGYGYTF; DNA: TGTGCCAGCAGCGTAACGGGGACAGGGGGCTATGGCTACACCTTC
size: many; V: TRBV14; J: TRBJ2-1; D: .; CDR3: CASSPNNEQFF; DNA: TGTGCCAGCAGCCCGAACAATGAGCAGTTCTTC
size: .; V: TRBV3-1; J: TRBJ2-7; D: TRBD1; CDR3: CASSQWAGGPKEQYF; DNA: TGTGCCAGCAGCCAATGGGCAGGGGGTCCTAAGGAGCAGTACTTC
size: .; V: TRBV4-1; J: TRBJ2-1; D: .; CDR3: CASSQDRTSTYNEQFF; DNA: TGCGCCAGCAGCCAAGATAGGACTTCGACCTACAATGAGCAGTTCTTC
size: .; V: TRBV5-1; J: TRBJ2-1; D: .; CDR3: CASSLAGADYNEQFF; DNA: TGCGCCAGCAGCTTGGCGGGGGCCGACTACAATGAGCAGTTCTTC
size: .; V: TRBV4-2; J: TRBJ2-5; D: .; CDR3: CASSQASDQETQYF; DNA: TGTGCCAGCAGCCAAGCTAGCGACCAAGAGACCCAGTACTTC
size: .; V: TRBV7-2; J: TRBJ2-1; D: .; CDR3: CASSARLTRRANEQFF; DNA: TGTGCCAGCAGCGCCCGACTCACACGGCGGGCTAATGAGCAGTTCTTC
size: .; V: TRBV14; J: TRBJ1-6; D: .; CDR3: CASSQVGKGDSPLHF; DNA: TGTGCCAGCAGCCAAGTCGGGAAGGGCGATTCACCCCTCCACTTT
size: .; V: TRBV7-2; J: TRBJ2-5; D: TRBD2; CDR3: CASSLPRGAKETQYF; DNA: TGTGCCAGCAGCTTACCGCGGGGGGCCAAAGAGACCCAGTACTTC
size: few; V: TRBV4-3; J: TRBJ1-2; D: .; CDR3: CASTPAQAGSHGYTF; DNA: TGCGCCAGCACCCCAGCGCAGGCGGGGAGCCACGGCTACACCTTC
size: few; V: TRBV5-1; J: TRBJ1-6; D: .; CDR3: CASSPDGQPALHF; DNA: TGCGCCAGCAGCCCGGACGGGCAGCCGGCTCTCCACTTT
size: few; V: TRBV29-1; J: TRBJ1-2; D: .; CDR3: CSVEEAVSNYGYTF; DNA: TGCAGCGTTGAAGAGGCTGTTTCTAACTATGGCTACACCTTC
size: few; V: TRBV7-8; J: TRBJ2-2; D: .; CDR3: CASSHGITGELFF; DNA: TGTGCCAGCAGCCATGGCATAACCGGGGAGCTGTTTTTT
size: .; V: TRBV12-3/TRBV12-4; J: TRBJ2-1; D: .; CDR3: CASSPTASYNEQFF; DNA: TGTGCCAGCAGTCCGACAGCCAGCTACAATGAGCAGTTCTTC
size: .; V: TRBV7-3; J: TRBJ2-3; D: .; CDR3: CASSQPGLPDTQYF; DNA: TGTGCCAGCAGCCAGCCTGGATTACCAGATACGCAGTATTTT
size: .; V: TRBV30; J: TRBJ2-7; D: TRBD1; CDR3: CAWRETGGIPYEQYF; DNA: TGTGCCTGGAGGGAAACAGGGGGCATCCCCTACGAGCAGTACTTC
size: .; V: TRBV6-6; J: TRBJ2-1; D: .; CDR3: CASSQTTDEQFF; DNA: TGTGCCAGCAGCCAGACTACGGATGAGCAGTTCTTC
size: few; V: TRBV2; J: TRBJ2-2; D: TRBD1; CDR3: CASTTTGATGELFF; DNA: TGTGCCAGCACGACGACAGGGGCCACCGGGGAGCTGTTTTTT
size: .; V: TRBV10-3; J: TRBJ2-3; D: .; CDR3: CAISERRADTDTQYF; DNA: TGTGCCATCAGTGAGAGACGCGCCGACACAGATACGCAGTATTTT
size: few; V: TRBV7-2; J: TRBJ2-2; D: TRBD1; CDR3: CASRPGGPNTGELFF; DNA: TGTGCCAGCAGACCAGGGGGCCCGAACACCGGGGAGCTGTTTTTT
size: .; V: TRBV29-1; J: TRBJ2-3; D: .; CDR3: CSVALAALSTDTQYF; DNA: TGCAGCGTTGCGTTGGCGGCGTTATCAACAGATACGCAGTATTTT
size: .; V: TRBV20-1; J: TRBJ1-2; D: TRBD1; CDR3: CSAQNTGESGYTF; DNA: TGCAGTGCTCAGAATACAGGGGAATCCGGCTACACCTTC
size: few; V: TRBV28; J: TRBJ2-1; D: .; CDR3: CASRSTGSYNEQFF; DNA: TGTGCCAGCAGATCGACAGGCTCCTACAATGAGCAGTTCTTC
size: few; V: TRBV5-1; J: TRBJ1-1; D: TRBD1; CDR3: CASSLTGGANTEAFF; DNA: TGCGCCAGCAGCTTGACAGGGGGCGCGAACACTGAAGCTTTCTTT
size: many; V: TRBV27; J: TRBJ2-7; D: .; CDR3: CASSLARGYEQYF; DNA: TGTGCCAGCAGTTTGGCGCGGGGCTACGAGCAGTACTTC
size: .; V: TRBV5-1; J: TRBJ2-3; D: TRBD2; CDR3: CASSFPAGGLTDTQYF; DNA: TGCGCCAGCAGCTTTCCTGCGGGGGGGCTTACAGATACGCAGTATTTT
size: few; V: TRBV30; J: TRBJ2-7; D: .; CDR3: CAWSVQEVQYF; DNA: TGTGCCTGGAGTGTACAGGAGGTGCAGTACTTC
size: .; V: TRBV7-8; J: TRBJ2-1; D: TRBD1; CDR3: CASSLFGQGVFVEQFF; DNA: TGTGCCAGCAGCTTATTTGGGCAGGGGGTATTCGTTGAGCAGTTCTTC
size: .; V: TRBV6-1; J: TRBJ2-2; D: .; CDR3: CASRVATNTGELFF; DNA: TGTGCCAGCCGAGTAGCGACGAACACCGGGGAGCTGTTTTTT
size: few; V: TRBV29-1; J: TRBJ2-5; D: .; CDR3: CSVDTRQAWAETQYF; DNA: TGCAGCGTGGATACCCGACAGGCCTGGGCGGAGACCCAGTACTTC
size: many; V: TRBV5-1; J: TRBJ2-5; D: TRBD2; CDR3: CASSFSASGAETQYF; DNA: TGCGCCAGCAGCTTCAGTGCTAGCGGGGCGGAGACCCAGTACTTC
size: .; V: TRBV7-3; J: TRBJ2-3; D: TRBD2; CDR3: CASSIGTSGRTDTQYF; DNA: TGTGCCAGCAGCATCGGGACTAGCGGACGCACAGATACGCAGTATTTT